This TCR beta chain derives from a study of CD8 T cells in ankylosing spondylitis. TCRdb redid the calling of the 5' RACE reads with MiXCR, one entry per CDR3 protein. Of about 350,000 distinct CDR3 sequences listed, 20% were seen once; the top ten hold around 13%. This CDR3 has 15 residues. In germline, CDR1 is MDHEN, CDR2 SYDVKM. V was trimmed by 5 bases and J by 0 bases, leaving 14 bases between them. The chain combines TRBV28 with TRBJ2-7; perhaps TRBD1 as D (5 bases). This receptor was obtained from a male donor with ankylosing spondylitis or in good health (not recorded which). Source material: blood, either unsorted or a sorted T cell fraction (not recorded which). In DNA, the CDR3 is TGTGCCAGCAGTCCGCAGGGTCCTCTCTCCTACGAGCAGTACTTC. Protein sequence: CASSPQGPLSYEQYF.